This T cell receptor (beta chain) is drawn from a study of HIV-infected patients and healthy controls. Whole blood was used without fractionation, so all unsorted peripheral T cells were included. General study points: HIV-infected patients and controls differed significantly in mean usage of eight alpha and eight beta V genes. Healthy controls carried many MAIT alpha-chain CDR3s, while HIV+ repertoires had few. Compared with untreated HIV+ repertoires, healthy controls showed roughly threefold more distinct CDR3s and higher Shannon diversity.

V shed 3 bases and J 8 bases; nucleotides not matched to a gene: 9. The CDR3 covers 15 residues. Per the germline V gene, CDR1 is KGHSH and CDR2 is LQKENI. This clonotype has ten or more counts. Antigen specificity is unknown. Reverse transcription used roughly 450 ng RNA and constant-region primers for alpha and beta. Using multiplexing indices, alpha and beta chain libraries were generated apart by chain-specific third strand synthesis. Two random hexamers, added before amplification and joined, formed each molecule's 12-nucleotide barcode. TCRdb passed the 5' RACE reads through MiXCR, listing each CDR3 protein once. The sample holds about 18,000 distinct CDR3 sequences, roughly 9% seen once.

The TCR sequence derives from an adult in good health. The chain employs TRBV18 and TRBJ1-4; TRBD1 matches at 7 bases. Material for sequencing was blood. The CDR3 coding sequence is TGTGCCAGCTCACCCCAAACAGGGGAAGAAGAAAAACTGTTTTTT. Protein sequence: CASSPQTGEEEKLFF.